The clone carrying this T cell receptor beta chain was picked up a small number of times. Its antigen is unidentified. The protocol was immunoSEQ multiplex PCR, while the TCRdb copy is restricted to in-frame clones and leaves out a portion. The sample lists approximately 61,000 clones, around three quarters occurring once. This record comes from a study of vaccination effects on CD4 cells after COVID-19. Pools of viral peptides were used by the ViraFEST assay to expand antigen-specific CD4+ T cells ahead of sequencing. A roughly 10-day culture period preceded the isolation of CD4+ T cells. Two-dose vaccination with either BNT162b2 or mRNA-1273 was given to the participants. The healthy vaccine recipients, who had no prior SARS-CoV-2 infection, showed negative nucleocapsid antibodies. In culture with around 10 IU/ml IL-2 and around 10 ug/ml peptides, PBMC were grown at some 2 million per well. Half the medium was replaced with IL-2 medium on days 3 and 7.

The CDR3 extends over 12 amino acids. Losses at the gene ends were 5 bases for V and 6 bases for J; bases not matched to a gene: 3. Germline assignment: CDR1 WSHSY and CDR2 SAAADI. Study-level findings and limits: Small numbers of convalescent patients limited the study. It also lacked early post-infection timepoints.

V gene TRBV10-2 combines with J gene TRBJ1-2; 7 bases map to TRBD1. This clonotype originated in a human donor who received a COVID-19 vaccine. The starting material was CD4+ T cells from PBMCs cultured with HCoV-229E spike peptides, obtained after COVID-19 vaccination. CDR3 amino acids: CASSTQGNGYTF. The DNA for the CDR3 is TGCGCCAGCAGTACACAGGGGAATGGCTACACCTTC.